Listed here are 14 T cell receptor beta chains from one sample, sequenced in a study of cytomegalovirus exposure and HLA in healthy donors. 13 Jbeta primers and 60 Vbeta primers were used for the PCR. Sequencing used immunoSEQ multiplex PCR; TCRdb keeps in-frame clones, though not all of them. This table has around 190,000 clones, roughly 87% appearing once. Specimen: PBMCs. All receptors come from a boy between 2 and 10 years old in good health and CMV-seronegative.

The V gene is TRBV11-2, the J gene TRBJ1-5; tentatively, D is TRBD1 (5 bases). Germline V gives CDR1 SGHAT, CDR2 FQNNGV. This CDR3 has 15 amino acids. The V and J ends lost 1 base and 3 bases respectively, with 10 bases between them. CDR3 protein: CASSLGDRHNQPQHF. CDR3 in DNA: TGTGCCAGCAGCTTAGGAGACAGACACAATCAGCCCCAGCATTTT.

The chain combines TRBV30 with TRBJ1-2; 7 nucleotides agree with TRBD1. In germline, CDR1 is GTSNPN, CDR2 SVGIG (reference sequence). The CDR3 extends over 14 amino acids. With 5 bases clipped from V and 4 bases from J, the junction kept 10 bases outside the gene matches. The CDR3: CAWQHPTGSYGYTF. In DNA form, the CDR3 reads TGTGCCTGGCAACACCCGACAGGGAGCTATGGCTACACCTTC.

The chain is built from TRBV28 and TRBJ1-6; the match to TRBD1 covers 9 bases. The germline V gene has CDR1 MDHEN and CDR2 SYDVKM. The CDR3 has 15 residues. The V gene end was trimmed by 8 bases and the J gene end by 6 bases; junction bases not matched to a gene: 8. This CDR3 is CASAPGTGINSPLHF. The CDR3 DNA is TGTGCCAGCGCCCCCGGGACAGGGATTAATTCACCCCTCCACTTT.

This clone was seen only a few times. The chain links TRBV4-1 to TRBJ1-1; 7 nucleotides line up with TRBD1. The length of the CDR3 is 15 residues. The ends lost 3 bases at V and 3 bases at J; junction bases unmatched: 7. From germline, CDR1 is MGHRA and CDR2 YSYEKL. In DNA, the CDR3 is TGCGCCAGCAGCCAGCAAGCGACAGGGTACACTGAAGCTTTCTTT. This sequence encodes CASSQQATGYTEAFF.

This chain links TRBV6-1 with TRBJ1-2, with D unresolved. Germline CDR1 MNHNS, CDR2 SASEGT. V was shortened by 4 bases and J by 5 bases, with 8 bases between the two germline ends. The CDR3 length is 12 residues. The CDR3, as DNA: TGTGCCAGCAGTGCGGGAATTTATGGCTACACCTTC. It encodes CASSAGIYGYTF.

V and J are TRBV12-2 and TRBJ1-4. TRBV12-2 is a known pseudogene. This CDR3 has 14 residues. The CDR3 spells CASRFVEEGEKLFF. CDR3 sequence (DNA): TGTGCAAGTCGCTTCGTAGAGGAGGGAGAAAAACTGTTTTTT.

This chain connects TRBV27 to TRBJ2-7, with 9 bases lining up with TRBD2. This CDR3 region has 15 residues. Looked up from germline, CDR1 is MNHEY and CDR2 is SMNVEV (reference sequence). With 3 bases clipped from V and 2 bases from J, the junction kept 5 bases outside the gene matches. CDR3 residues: CASSLWASGAYEQYF. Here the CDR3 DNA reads TGTGCCAGCAGTTTGTGGGCTAGCGGGGCCTACGAGCAGTACTTC.

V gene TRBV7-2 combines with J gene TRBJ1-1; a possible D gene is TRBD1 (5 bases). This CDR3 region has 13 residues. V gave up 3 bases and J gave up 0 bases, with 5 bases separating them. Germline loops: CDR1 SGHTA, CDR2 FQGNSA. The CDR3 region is CASSLTVNTEAFF. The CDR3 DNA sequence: TGTGCCAGCAGCTTGACAGTGAACACTGAAGCTTTCTTT.

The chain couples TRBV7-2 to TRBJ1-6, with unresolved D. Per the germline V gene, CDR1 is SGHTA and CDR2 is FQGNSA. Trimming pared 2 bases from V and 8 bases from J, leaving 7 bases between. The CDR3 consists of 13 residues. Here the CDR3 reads CASSLRQDSPLHF. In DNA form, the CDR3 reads TGTGCCAGCAGCTTAAGACAAGATTCACCCCTCCACTTT.

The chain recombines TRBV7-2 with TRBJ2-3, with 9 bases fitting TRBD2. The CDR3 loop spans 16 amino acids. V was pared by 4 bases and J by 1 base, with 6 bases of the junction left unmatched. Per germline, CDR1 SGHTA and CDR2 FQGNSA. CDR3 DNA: TGTGCCAGCAGCTATCAGCGGGGGGAACGCACAGATACGCAGTATTTT. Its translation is CASSYQRGERTDTQYF.

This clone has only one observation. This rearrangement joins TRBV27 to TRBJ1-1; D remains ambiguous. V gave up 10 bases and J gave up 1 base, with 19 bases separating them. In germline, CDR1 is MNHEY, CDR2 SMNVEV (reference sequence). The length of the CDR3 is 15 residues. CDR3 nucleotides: TGTGCCATATACAACGGGAAGAACACGAACACTGAAGCTTTCTTT. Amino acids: CAIYNGKNTNTEAFF.

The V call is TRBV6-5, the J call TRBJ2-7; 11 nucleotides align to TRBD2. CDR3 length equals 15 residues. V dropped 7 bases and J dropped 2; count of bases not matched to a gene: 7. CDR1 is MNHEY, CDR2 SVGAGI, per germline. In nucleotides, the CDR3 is TGTGCCAGCACATTAACTAGCGGGAGTGCCTACGAGCAGTACTTC. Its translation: CASTLTSGSAYEQYF.

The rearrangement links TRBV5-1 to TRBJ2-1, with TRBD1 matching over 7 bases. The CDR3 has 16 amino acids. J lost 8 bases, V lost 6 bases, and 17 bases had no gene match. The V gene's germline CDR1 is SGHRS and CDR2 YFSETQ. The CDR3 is CASTRQGTGAYDEQFF. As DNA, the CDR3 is TGCGCCAGCACCCGACAGGGTACCGGGGCCTATGATGAGCAGTTCTTC.

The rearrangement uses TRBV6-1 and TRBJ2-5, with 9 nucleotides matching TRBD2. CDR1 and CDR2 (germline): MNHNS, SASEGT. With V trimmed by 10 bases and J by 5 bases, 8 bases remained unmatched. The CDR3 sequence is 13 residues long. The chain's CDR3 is CANKRGALETQYF. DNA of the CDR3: TGTGCCAATAAGCGGGGGGCCCTGGAGACCCAGTACTTC.